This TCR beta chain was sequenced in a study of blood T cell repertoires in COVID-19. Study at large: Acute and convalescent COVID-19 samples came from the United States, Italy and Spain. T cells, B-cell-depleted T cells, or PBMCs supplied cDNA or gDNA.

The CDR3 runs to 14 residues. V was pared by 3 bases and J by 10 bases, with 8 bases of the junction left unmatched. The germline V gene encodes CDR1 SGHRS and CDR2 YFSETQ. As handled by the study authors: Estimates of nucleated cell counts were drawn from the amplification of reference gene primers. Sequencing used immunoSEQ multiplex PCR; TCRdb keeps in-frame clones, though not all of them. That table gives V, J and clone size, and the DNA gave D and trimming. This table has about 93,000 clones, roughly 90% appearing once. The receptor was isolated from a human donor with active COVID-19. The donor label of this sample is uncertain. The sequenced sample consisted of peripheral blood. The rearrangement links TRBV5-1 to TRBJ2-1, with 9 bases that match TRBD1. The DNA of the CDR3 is TGCGCCAGCAGCTCGGGACAGGGAAATCAAGAGCAGTTCTTC. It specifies CASSSGQGNQEQFF. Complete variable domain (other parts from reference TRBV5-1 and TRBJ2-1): KAGVTQTPRYLIKTRGQQVTLSCSPISGHRSVSWYQQTPGQGLQFLFEYFSETQRNKGNFPGRFSGRQFSNSRSEMNVSTLELGDSALYLCASSSGQGNQEQFFGPGTRLTVL.